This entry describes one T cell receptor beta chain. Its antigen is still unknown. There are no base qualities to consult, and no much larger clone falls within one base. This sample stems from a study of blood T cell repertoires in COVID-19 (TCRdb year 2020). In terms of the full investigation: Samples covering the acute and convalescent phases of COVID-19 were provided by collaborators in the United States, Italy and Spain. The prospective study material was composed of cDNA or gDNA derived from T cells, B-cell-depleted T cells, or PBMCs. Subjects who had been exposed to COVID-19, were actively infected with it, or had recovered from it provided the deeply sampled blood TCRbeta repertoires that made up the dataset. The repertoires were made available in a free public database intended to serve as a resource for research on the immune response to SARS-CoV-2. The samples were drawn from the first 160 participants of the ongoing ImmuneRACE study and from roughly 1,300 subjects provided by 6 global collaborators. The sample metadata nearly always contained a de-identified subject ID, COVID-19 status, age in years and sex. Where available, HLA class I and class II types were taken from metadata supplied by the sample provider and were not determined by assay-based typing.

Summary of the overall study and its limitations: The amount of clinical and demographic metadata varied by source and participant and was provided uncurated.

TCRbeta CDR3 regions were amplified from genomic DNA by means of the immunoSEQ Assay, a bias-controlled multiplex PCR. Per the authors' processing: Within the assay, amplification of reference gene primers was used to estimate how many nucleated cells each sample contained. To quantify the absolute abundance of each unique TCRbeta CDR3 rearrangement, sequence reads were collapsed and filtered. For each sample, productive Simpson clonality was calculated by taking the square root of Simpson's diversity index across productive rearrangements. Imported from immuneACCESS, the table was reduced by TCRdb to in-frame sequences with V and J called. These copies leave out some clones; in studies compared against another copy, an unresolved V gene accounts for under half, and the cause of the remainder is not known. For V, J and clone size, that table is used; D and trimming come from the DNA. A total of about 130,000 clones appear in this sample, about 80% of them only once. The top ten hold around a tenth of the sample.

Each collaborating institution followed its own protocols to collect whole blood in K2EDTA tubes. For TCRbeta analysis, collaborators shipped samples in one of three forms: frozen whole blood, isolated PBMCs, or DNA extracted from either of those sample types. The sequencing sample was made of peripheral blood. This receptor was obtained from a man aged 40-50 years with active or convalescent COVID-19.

The DNA reads as follows: TGTGCCAGCAGGGGCCTCAGCGGGGGGGCCAAGGTGGGTGAGCAGTTCTTC. It codes for CASRGLSGGAKVGEQFF. Recombination linked TRBV4-2 to TRBJ2-1, with 10 junctional bases fitting TRBD2. The germline V end is reduced by 6 bases and the J end by 9 bases; junction bases left unmatched: 17. The germline V gene sets CDR1 to LGHNA and CDR2 to YNFKEQ. The CDR3 goes from the cysteine to the phenylalanine over 17 residues. Here the CDR3 DNA is all that survives: 51 bases in frame from base 1.